A single sample is the source of the 19 T cell receptor beta chains below, sequenced in a study of T cells in Graves' hyperthyroidism and ophthalmopathy. TCR beta CDR3 region amplification was performed from RNA transcripts. First-round RT-PCR of the TCR CDR3 relied on the HTBI primer set. TCRdb itself ran the multiplex PCR reads through MiXCR, one entry per CDR3 protein. The sample carries approximately 690,000 distinct CDR3 sequences, 20% recorded once. Sequenced material: blood. Receptor source: a man aged 25 to 40 with Graves' ophthalmopathy.

This clonotype was observed many times. V and J are TRBV15 and TRBJ1-1, with a tentative D call TRBD1 (5 bases). The CDR3 runs to 18 residues. In germline, CDR1 is LNHNV, CDR2 YYDKDF (reference sequence). The ends were cut back, 0 bases at V and 0 bases at J, with 17 bases in the middle. Here the CDR3 reads CATSRDLTVLTVNTEAFF. In DNA, the CDR3 is TGTGCCACCAGCAGAGATTTGACAGTCCTTACCGTGAACACTGAAGCTTTCTTT.

This chain joins TRBV6-6 and TRBJ2-3; 8 bases line up with TRBD2. The V segment lost 2 bases and the J segment 3 bases; nucleotides outside the gene matches: 10. Germline assignment: CDR1 MNHNY and CDR2 SVGAGI (reference sequence). CDR3 length equals 17 residues. CDR3 sequence: CASSYRLASGYTDTQYF. The DNA for the CDR3 is TGTGCCAGCAGTTACCGATTGGCTAGCGGGTATACAGATACGCAGTATTTT.

The genes are TRBV2 and TRBJ2-1; 8 bases agree with TRBD1. The V and J ends lost 8 bases and 4 bases, in that order; junction bases with no gene match: 13. The germline V gene has CDR1 SNHLY and CDR2 FYNNEI. The CDR3 is 16 amino acids. The CDR3 DNA reads as TGTGCCAGCGGGTTCCGGGACAGGAATTTTTACAATGAGCAGTTCTTC. This sequence encodes CASGFRDRNFYNEQFF.

The chain links TRBV6-1 to TRBJ2-1, with D possibly TRBD2 on 5 matching bases. The CDR3 loop spans 15 amino acids. V was shortened by 6 bases and J by 7 bases, with 19 bases between the two germline ends. In germline, CDR1 is MNHNS, CDR2 SASEGT. The CDR3 coding sequence is TGTGCCAGCAGCAAAGCTTTCGGGGTTGGTAATGAGCAGTTCTTC. Translated, it gives CASSKAFGVGNEQFF.

The sample holds a few counts of this clonotype. V usage is TRBV10-1 and J usage is TRBJ2-7; a possible D gene is TRBD2 (5 bases). The germline gives CDR1 WNHNN, CDR2 SYGVQD (reference sequence). The V gene lost 0 bases and the J gene lost 4 bases, with 13 bases spanning the gap. The CDR3 is 15 residues long. As DNA, the CDR3 is TGCGCCAGCAGTGAGTCCGGGGTTCAAGGATACGAGCAGTACTTC. Its protein is CASSESGVQGYEQYF.

This clonotype was detected a few times. The rearrangement joins TRBV6-2 or TRBV6-3 to TRBJ1-6; weak D call: TRBD1 (5 bases). The CDR3 has 16 amino acids. From germline, CDR1 is MNHEY and CDR2 SVGEGT. V lost 5 bases and J lost 8, with 19 bases in between. CDR3 residues: CASSGYRTREDSPLHF. The CDR3 nucleotides read TGTGCCAGCAGTGGGTATCGGACAAGGGAGGATTCACCCCTCCACTTT.

This clonotype occurred a few times. The chain joins TRBV4-2 to TRBJ1-6, with a weak D call TRBD1 (6 bases). CDR1 is LGHNA, CDR2 YNFKEQ, per germline. The CDR3 is 15 amino acids. The V and J ends lost 0 bases and 7 bases respectively, with 10 bases between them. The CDR3 here is CASSQDVGGNSPLHF. In nucleotides, the CDR3 is TGTGCCAGCAGCCAAGACGTCGGGGGCAATTCACCCCTCCACTTT.

This clonotype came up a few times. This rearrangement joins TRBV2 to TRBJ2-6, with 8 bases identical to TRBD1. The CDR3 has 18 residues. The V and J ends lost 5 bases and 3 bases, in that order; junction bases with no gene match: 12. Germline CDR1 is SNHLY and CDR2 is FYNNEI. The CDR3 coding sequence is TGTGCCAGCAGTATTGACAGGGGCCTATCTTTTGGGGCCAACGTCCTGACTTTC. As protein: CASSIDRGLSFGANVLTF.

This chain links TRBV24-1 with TRBJ2-2; D gene unclear. The ends were cut back, 2 bases at V and 1 base at J, with 7 bases in the middle. Per germline, CDR1 KGHDR and CDR2 SFDVKD. The CDR3 extends over 15 amino acids. In DNA form, the CDR3 reads TGTGCCACCAGTGATTCCTCTCAGAACACCGGGGAGCTGTTTTTT. It codes for CATSDSSQNTGELFF.

This clonotype was counted between two and nine times. The V gene is TRBV28, the J gene TRBJ1-3; D is uncertain. From germline, CDR1 is MDHEN and CDR2 SYDVKM. The CDR3 has 16 amino acids. V was clipped by 2 bases and J by 2 bases, with 13 bases between them. The CDR3 loop is CASSLGGMEAGNTIYF. In DNA, the CDR3 is TGTGCCAGCAGTTTAGGCGGAATGGAGGCTGGAAACACCATATATTTT. Using reference TRBV28 and TRBJ1-3 for the parts outside the CDR3, the full variable domain is DVKVTQSSRYLVKRTGEKVFLECVQDMDHENMFWYRQDPGLGLRLIYFSYDVKMKEKGDIPEGYSVSREKKERFSLILESASTNQTSMYLCASSLGGMEAGNTIYFGEGSWLTVV.

A single count supports this clonotype. The chain uses TRBV4-1 and TRBJ1-1; D unclear. V was pared by 3 bases and J by 5 bases, with 13 bases between. The length of the CDR3 is 14 residues. CDR1 is MGHRA, CDR2 YSYEKL, per germline. The CDR3 coding sequence is TGCGCCAGCAGCCAGGAGCCCGAGTGGACTGAAGCTTTCTTT. Protein product: CASSQEPEWTEAFF.

On this clonotype: A read error may be the cause here, since a much bigger clone is one base away. The CDR3 DNA sequence: TGTGCCAGCGGGACTGGGGCCTCGCCGGCCTACGAGCAGTACTTC. It is translated as CASGTGASPAYEQYF. V gene TRBV27 combines with J gene TRBJ2-7; possibly TRBD2 for D (6 bases). This CDR3 has 15 amino acids. V shed 8 bases and J shed 2 bases, with 19 bases lying between them. The germline gives CDR1 MNHEY, CDR2 SMNVEV (reference sequence).

This clonotype has only a few counts. In DNA, the CDR3 is TGTGCCAGCAGTTTATCGGGACAGGGGTACAGAAACACCATATATTTT. Its protein is CASSLSGQGYRNTIYF. V gene TRBV28 combines with J gene TRBJ1-3, with 10 bases fitting TRBD1. Trimming at V came to 1 base and at J to 5 bases, leaving 5 bases not matched to a gene. This CDR3 comprises 16 residues. Germline assignment: CDR1 MDHEN and CDR2 SYDVKM.

This clonotype appeared many times. V and J are TRBV13 and TRBJ2-5; D may match TRBD1 or TRBD2 (5 bases each). CDR3 length: 14 residues. CDR1 is PRHDT and CDR2 is FYEKMQ in the germline V gene (reference sequence). With 3 bases removed from V and 3 bases from J, the gap between germline ends came to 11 bases. CDR3 amino acids: CASSFGTAEETQYF. The CDR3, as DNA: TGTGCCAGCAGCTTTGGGACCGCGGAAGAGACCCAGTACTTC.

DNA for the CDR3: TGTGCCAGCAGTTTACCCCTACGAGGGCAGTACTTC. It codes for CASSLPLRGQYF. The rearrangement joins TRBV28 to TRBJ2-7; D unresolved. The CDR3 is 12 amino acids. CDR1 MDHEN and CDR2 SYDVKM come from the germline V gene. The ends were cut back, 2 bases at V and 9 bases at J, with 11 bases in the middle.

The V call is TRBV10-3, the J call TRBJ2-4, with D unclear. This CDR3 has 14 residues. V was cut by 3 bases and J by 0 bases, with 6 bases left in between. From germline, CDR1 is ENHRY and CDR2 SYGVKD. CDR3 sequence reads: CAISDSLAKNIQYF. The CDR3 bases are TGTGCCATCAGTGACTCATTAGCCAAAAACATTCAGTACTTC.

The chain carries TRBV27 and TRBJ1-6; perhaps TRBD1 as D (5 bases). Looked up from germline, CDR1 is MNHEY and CDR2 is SMNVEV (reference sequence). The V gene lost 5 bases and the J gene lost 0 bases, with 17 bases spanning the gap. CDR3 length: 18 residues. CDR3 DNA sequence: TGTGCCAGCAGTGGCCTAAGGGGCGAAAGCTCCTATAATTCACCCCTCCACTTT. Amino acid sequence: CASSGLRGESSYNSPLHF.

CDR3 residues: CASSFLAGTSIHEQYF. For the CDR3, the DNA is TGCGCCAGCAGCTTCTTAGCCGGGACTAGCATCCACGAGCAGTACTTC. The chain has TRBV5-1 and TRBJ2-7; 9 positions match TRBD2. Looked up from germline, CDR1 is SGHRS and CDR2 is YFSETQ. J was trimmed by 5 bases and V by 2 bases; bases with no gene match: 11. This CDR3 has 16 amino acids.

The sample holds many counts of this clonotype. V and J are TRBV18 and TRBJ2-7; 8 positions match TRBD2. Per germline, CDR1 KGHSH and CDR2 LQKENI. The trim removed 3 bases at V and 4 bases at J, leaving 5 bases unmatched. The CDR3 totals 14 residues. CDR3 sequence reads: CASSPRTSRYEQYF. The CDR3 region has the DNA TGTGCCAGCTCACCCCGGACTAGCCGGTACGAGCAGTACTTC.